Following are 31 T cell receptor beta chains from one sample sequenced in a study of type 1 regulatory T cells. Each CDR3 protein is one row after TCRdb ran MiXCR on the reads. The data contain over 90,000 distinct CDR3 sequences, 25% to 40% of them singletons. The specimen sequenced was CD4+ T cells, either the whole sample or a sorted fraction (not recorded which). These receptors were collected from a human donor in good health.

The chain combines TRBV12-3 or TRBV12-4 with TRBJ2-3, with 11 nucleotides matching TRBD2. V shed 4 bases, J shed 5 bases, and the junction held 14 bases outside the gene matches. The CDR3 loop spans 18 amino acids. The CDR3 is CASSSVPGLAEGRDTQYF. CDR3 DNA: TGTGCCAGCAGTTCCGTCCCGGGACTAGCGGAGGGGAGAGATACGCAGTATTTT.

This clonotype was found a few times. The J gene is TRBJ1-2, the V gene TRBV6-2 or TRBV6-3; no clear D. Looked up from germline, CDR1 is MNHEY and CDR2 is SVGEGT. Trimming shortened V by 3 bases and J by 2 bases, and 16 bases separated the two germline ends. The CDR3 is 16 amino acids. The CDR3 sequence: CASSYQQASRNYGYTF. The DNA of the CDR3 is TGTGCCAGCAGTTATCAGCAGGCCTCAAGAAACTATGGCTACACCTTC.

V usage is TRBV20-1 and J usage is TRBJ2-3, with 8 bases matching TRBD2. J gave up 0 bases and V 3 bases, and 2 bases lay outside the gene matches. This CDR3 contains 14 residues. Germline loops: CDR1 DFQATT, CDR2 SNEGSKA (reference sequence). The CDR3 loop reads CSASSGTSTDTQYF. The CDR3 DNA reads TGCAGTGCTAGTAGCGGGACTAGCACAGATACGCAGTATTTT.

This clonotype was recorded a few times. The genes are TRBV7-2 and TRBJ2-1, with 12 nucleotides matching TRBD2. The CDR3 has 19 residues. The germline V gene encodes CDR1 SGHTA and CDR2 FQGNSA. V shed 4 bases, J shed 4 bases, and the junction held 14 bases outside the gene matches. CDR3 sequence (DNA): TGTGCCAGCAGCTCCCCCCTGACTAGCGGGAGTCCTCTGTACAATGAGCAGTTCTTC. Amino acids: CASSSPLTSGSPLYNEQFF.

This clonotype was detected only a few times. This chain connects TRBV6-2 or TRBV6-3 to TRBJ2-1; the match to TRBD2 covers 12 bases. The trim removed 6 bases at V and 10 bases at J, leaving 16 bases unmatched. The CDR3 has 17 residues. Germline loops: CDR1 MNHEY, CDR2 SVGEGT. Here the CDR3 reads CASSSASGTSGSSEQFF. CDR3 coding DNA: TGTGCCAGCAGCTCTGCTTCCGGGACTAGCGGGTCGTCCGAGCAGTTCTTC.

J is TRBJ2-3 and V is TRBV10-3; D remains ambiguous. The CDR3 is made up of 12 amino acids. The V gene's germline CDR1 is ENHRY and CDR2 SYGVKD. The V end lost 11 bases, the J end lost 3 bases, and 12 bases lay between the germline ends. The CDR3 DNA is TGTGCCGTCAAAGGCGATACAGATACGCAGTATTTT. Translating it yields CAVKGDTDTQYF.

Only a few counts were recorded for this clonotype. The gene calls are TRBV2 and TRBJ2-7; TRBD1 matches at 8 bases. The CDR3 is 14 amino acids. J gave up 3 bases and V 6 bases, and 7 bases lay outside the gene matches. The germline CDR1 and CDR2 sequences are SNHLY and FYNNEI. CDR3 amino acids: CASSADRADYEQYF. The CDR3 bases are TGTGCCAGCAGCGCGGACAGGGCCGACTACGAGCAGTACTTC. Full variable domain (remainder filled in from reference TRBV2 and TRBJ2-7): EPEVTQTPSHQVTQMGQEVILRCVPISNHLYFYWYRQILGQKVEFLVSFYNNEISEKSEIFDDQFSVERPDGSNFTLKIRSTKLEDSAMYFCASSADRADYEQYFGPGTRLTVT.

The J gene is TRBJ1-1, the V gene TRBV20-1; no clear D gene. Trimming removed 3 bases at V and 0 bases at J, with 17 bases between. Looked up from germline, CDR1 is DFQATT and CDR2 is SNEGSKA (reference sequence). The CDR3 has 16 amino acids. The CDR3 coding sequence is TGCAGTGCTAGCAAGGTGGTCGGATGGATGAACACTGAAGCTTTCTTT. Translation: CSASKVVGWMNTEAFF.

The chain employs TRBV11-2 and TRBJ1-5; TRBD1 matches at 7 bases. Losses at the gene ends were 3 bases for V and 2 bases for J; bases not matched to a gene: 4. The CDR3 has 15 residues. Germline values: CDR1 SGHAT, CDR2 FQNNGV. The CDR3 DNA follows: TGTGCCAGCAGCTTTGATGGACAGGGCAATCAGCCCCAGCATTTT. It translates to CASSFDGQGNQPQHF.

This clonotype was seen only a few times. The rearrangement joins TRBV5-1 to TRBJ1-1; TRBD1 matches 10 bases. Looked up from germline, CDR1 is SGHRS and CDR2 is YFSETQ. This CDR3 is 15 amino acids long. Trimming took 4 bases from V and 5 from J; bases not matched to a gene: 8. In DNA form, the CDR3 reads TGCGCCAGCAGCACTGGACAGGGGGAGTTGACTGAAGCTTTCTTT. Amino acid sequence: CASSTGQGELTEAFF.

In regard to this clonotype: The junction differs from germline at one of its ends, possibly a read error. The chain links TRBV7-2 to TRBJ2-7; TRBD2 agrees at 7 bases. CDR1 and CDR2 from the germline V gene are SGHTA and FQGNSA. The CDR3 is 14 residues long. The CDR3: CASTLAGPPYEQYF. CDR3 DNA sequence: TGTGCCAGCACCTTAGCGGGCCCCCCCTACGAGCAGTACTTC.

The rearrangement links TRBV5-4 to TRBJ2-5; D unresolved. Germline assignment: CDR1 SGHNT and CDR2 YYREEE (reference sequence). V lost 3 bases and J lost 5, with 8 bases in between. The CDR3 totals 12 residues. As DNA, the CDR3 is TGTGCCAGCAGCTGGGATTCGGAGACCCAGTACTTC. This translates into CASSWDSETQYF.

The chain combines TRBV10-1 with TRBJ2-1; no definite D call. CDR1 and CDR2 (germline): WNHNN, SYGVQD (reference sequence). The V and J ends lost 4 bases and 10 bases respectively, with 17 bases between them. The CDR3 covers 14 residues. The CDR3 DNA reads as TGCGCCAGCAGTGTCGGAAAAGCGTATGGGGAGCAGTTCTTC. The encoded protein is CASSVGKAYGEQFF.

CDR3: CSAINSGSVYNEQFF. The DNA of the CDR3 is TGCAGTGCTATCAATAGCGGGAGTGTGTACAATGAGCAGTTCTTC. The chain employs TRBV20-1 and TRBJ2-1; 9 bases line up with TRBD2. The CDR3 totals 15 residues. The trim removed 4 bases at V and 4 bases at J, leaving 8 bases unmatched. Germline assignment: CDR1 DFQATT and CDR2 SNEGSKA (reference sequence).

The chain carries TRBV9 and TRBJ1-3; possible D gene TRBD1, 5 bases. CDR3 size: 17 residues. V was pared by 2 bases and J by 0 bases, with 15 bases between. The germline gives CDR1 SGDLS, CDR2 YYNGEE. The CDR3 DNA is TGTGCCAGCAGCGTCTCCGGGGCACCCGTCTCTGGAAACACCATATATTTT. This sequence encodes CASSVSGAPVSGNTIYF.

A note on this clonotype: Germline and junction disagree at one end, which may indicate a read error. This sequence joins TRBV7-2 and TRBJ2-7; tentatively, D is TRBD1 or TRBD2 (6 bases each). This CDR3 region has 15 residues. In germline, CDR1 is SGHTA, CDR2 FQGNSA. This CDR3 reads CAGSARSGGLGEQYF. The CDR3 DNA reads TGTGCCGGCAGCGCCCGGAGTGGGGGGCTTGGCGAGCAGTACTTC.

J is TRBJ2-4 and V is TRBV5-6; 9 bases are a match to TRBD1. CDR3 size: 15 residues. The trim removed 4 bases at V and 5 bases at J, leaving 7 bases unmatched. CDR1 and CDR2 from the germline V gene are SGHDT and YYEEEE. DNA for the CDR3: TGTGCCAGCAGCCTACCGGGACAGGGTGAAAACATTCAGTACTTC. Protein sequence: CASSLPGQGENIQYF.

This clonotype was counted a few times. The V and J genes are TRBV3-1 and TRBJ2-7; TRBD2 matches 7 bases. J gave up 1 base and V 3 bases, and 3 bases lay outside the gene matches. Germline V gene lookup returns CDR1 LGHDT and CDR2 YNNKEL (reference sequence). The CDR3 spans 14 residues. The CDR3 coding sequence is TGTGCCAGCAGCCATACTAGCGAGTCCTACGAGCAGTACTTC. Its protein product is CASSHTSESYEQYF.

This clonotype was seen more than once but under ten times. CDR3 sequence: CSATQGVGGYTF. CDR3 sequence (DNA): TGCAGTGCTACTCAGGGGGTAGGTGGCTACACCTTC. The chain combines TRBV20-1 with TRBJ1-2, with 7 bases aligning to TRBD1. The V gene end was trimmed by 4 bases and the J gene end by 7 bases; junction bases not matched to a gene: 6. Germline CDR1 and CDR2: DFQATT and SNEGSKA (reference sequence). The CDR3 consists of 12 residues.

In this sample, this clonotype turned up a few times. V usage is TRBV5-1 and J usage is TRBJ2-1, with 8 nucleotides matching TRBD2. Germline assignment: CDR1 SGHRS and CDR2 YFSETQ. The CDR3 is 14 amino acids. Unmatched junction bases numbered 5, after V lost 2 bases and J lost 7 bases. The CDR3 DNA reads TGCGCCAGCAGCTTCGACGGGGGGGAAAATGAGCAGTTCTTC. The encoded protein is CASSFDGGENEQFF.

This clonotype has a count of ten or more. The gene calls are TRBV20-1 and TRBJ1-1; D not resolved. There are 12 residues in the CDR3. Trimming removed 1 base from V and 1 base from J, with 4 bases in between. CDR1 is DFQATT, CDR2 SNEGSKA, per germline (reference sequence). For the CDR3, the DNA is TGCAGTGCTAGAGCCCCGAACACTGAAGCTTTCTTT. This translates into CSARAPNTEAFF.

The J gene is TRBJ2-7, the V gene TRBV6-2 or TRBV6-3, with D unresolved. V was trimmed by 6 bases and J by 0 bases, leaving 12 bases between them. Germline V gene lookup returns CDR1 MNHEY and CDR2 SVGEGT. This CDR3 region has 14 residues. CDR3 nucleotides: TGTGCCAGCAGCCGTGACTTGTACTCCTACGAGCAGTACTTC. This gives the protein CASSRDLYSYEQYF.

This clonotype was recorded only once. The genes are TRBV4-3 and TRBJ2-7; no clear D gene. CDR1 is LGHNA, CDR2 YSLEER, per germline. The CDR3 extends over 15 amino acids. Trimming removed 0 bases at V and 0 bases at J, with 9 bases between. The CDR3 DNA reads as TGCGCCAGCAGCCAAGATCGGGCGCTCTCCTACGAGCAGTACTTC. It is translated as CASSQDRALSYEQYF.

This clonotype was detected a few times. The chain combines TRBV20-1 with TRBJ2-1; 9 bases agree with TRBD2. V shed 0 bases, J shed 0 bases, and the junction held 3 bases outside the gene matches. Germline V gene lookup returns CDR1 DFQATT and CDR2 SNEGSKA (reference sequence). This CDR3 is built from 16 residues. The CDR3, as DNA: TGCAGTGCTAGAGATCCAGCGGGAGGCTCCTACAATGAGCAGTTCTTC. Encoded protein: CSARDPAGGSYNEQFF.

This clonotype was counted a single time. The rearrangement links TRBV6-5 to TRBJ2-1, with D maybe TRBD2 (6 bases). In germline, CDR1 is MNHEY, CDR2 SVGAGI. The CDR3 is 11 amino acids. CDR3 sequence: CAVLVGGEQFF. In DNA form, the CDR3 reads TGTGCAGTGTTGGTGGGGGGTGAGCAGTTCTTC.

Concerning this clonotype itself: A read error is possible here, since a much larger clone lies one base away. This CDR3 fails to terminate in the conserved phenylalanine or tryptophan, so it likely reflects a read error. The chain employs TRBV6-5 and TRBJ2-5; D is ambiguous. The ends were cut back, 5 bases at V and 5 bases at J, with 18 bases in the middle. CDR3 length equals 15 residues. Germline V gene data show CDR1 as MNHEY and CDR2 as SVGAGI. The CDR3 DNA reads as TGTGCCAGCAGTCTCCGACCTGCTGGTGGGGAGACCCAGTACCTC. It encodes CASSLRPAGGETQYL.

This clonotype was seen once. The chain carries TRBV5-4 and TRBJ2-3, with 8 bases identical to TRBD1. Germline V lookup: CDR1 SGHNT, CDR2 YYREEE (reference sequence). J gave up 1 base and V 4 bases, and 11 bases lay outside the gene matches. The CDR3 length is 17 residues. The CDR3 DNA reads as TGTGCCAGCAGCGGGGACAGGACAGGAGTTGGCACAGATACGCAGTATTTT. The encoded protein is CASSGDRTGVGTDTQYF.

This chain uses TRBV20-1 with TRBJ2-5; TRBD2 matches at 7 bases. Germline values: CDR1 DFQATT, CDR2 SNEGSKA (reference sequence). The CDR3 contains 16 residues. V lost 1 base to trimming and J lost 0 bases; unmatched junction nucleotides: 8. CDR3 loop: CSARGSGLIYQETQYF. The CDR3 DNA sequence: TGCAGTGCTAGAGGTTCGGGACTAATTTACCAAGAGACCCAGTACTTC.

In its sample, this clonotype was seen a few times. The rearrangement uses TRBV29-1 and TRBJ2-5; 7 bases align to TRBD2. The J segment lost 1 base and the V segment lost 1 base, leaving 3 bases of the junction unmatched. Germline CDR1 and CDR2: SQVTM and ANQGSEA. CDR3 length: 14 residues. The CDR3 bases are TGCAGCGTTGAAGGCCCGGGAGGCCAAGAGACCCAGTACTTC. Translated, it gives CSVEGPGGQETQYF.

The V and J genes are TRBV6-5 and TRBJ1-3; no clear D. The ends were cut back, 10 bases at V and 0 bases at J, with 7 bases in the middle. The CDR3 runs 12 residues. CDR1 is MNHEY and CDR2 is SVGAGI in the germline V gene. The CDR3 bases are TGTGCCACCCTCTCCTCTGGAAACACCATATATTTT. It specifies CATLSSGNTIYF.

The chain employs TRBV7-9 and TRBJ2-5; no clear D. CDR1 and CDR2 (germline): SEHNR, FQNEAQ (reference sequence). Deletions cut 7 bases from V and 5 bases from J, with 20 bases between. The CDR3 is 15 residues long. This CDR3 is CASMPWRGGWETQYF. DNA of the CDR3: TGTGCCAGCATGCCTTGGCGAGGCGGTTGGGAGACCCAGTACTTC.